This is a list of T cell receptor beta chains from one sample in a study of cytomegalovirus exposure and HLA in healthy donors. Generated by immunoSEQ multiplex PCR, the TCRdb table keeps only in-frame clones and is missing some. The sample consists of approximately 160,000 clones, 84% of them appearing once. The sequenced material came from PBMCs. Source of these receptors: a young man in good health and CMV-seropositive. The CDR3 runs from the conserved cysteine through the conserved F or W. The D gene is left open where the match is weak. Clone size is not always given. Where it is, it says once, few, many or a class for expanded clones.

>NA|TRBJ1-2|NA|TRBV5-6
TGTGCCAGCAGCTTGGCGGGGAGCACATATGGCTACACCTTC
CASSLAGSTYGYTF
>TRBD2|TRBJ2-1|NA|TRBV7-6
TGTGCCAGCAGCTCCATAAGCGGGGACCGCAATGAGCAGTTCTTC
CASSSISGDRNEQFF
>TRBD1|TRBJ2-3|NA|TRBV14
TGTGCCAGCAGCCGACGCGCGACAGGGCTTGCTTTGGATACGCAGTATTTT
CASSRRATGLALDTQYF
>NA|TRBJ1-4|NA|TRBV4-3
TGCGCCAGCAGCCAAGATCGGGGGACGGGAAGTGAAAAACTGTTTTTT
CASSQDRGTGSEKLFF
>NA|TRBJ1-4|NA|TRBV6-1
TGTGCCAGCAGTGAAAACAGCTATAATGAAAAACTGTTTTTT
CASSENSYNEKLFF
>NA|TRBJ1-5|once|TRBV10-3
TGTGCCATCTGTCAGGGGAGCAATCAGCCCCAGCATTTT
CAICQGSNQPQHF
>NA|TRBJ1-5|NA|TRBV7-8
TGTGCCAGCAGCTTAGCGGGCAGAGGAGGCGATCAGCCCCAGCATTTT
CASSLAGRGGDQPQHF
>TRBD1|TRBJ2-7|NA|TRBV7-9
TGTGCCAGCAGGGACAGGGATCGCGAGCAGTACTTC
CASRDRDREQYF
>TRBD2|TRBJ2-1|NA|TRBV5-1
TGCGCCAGCAGCCGGGGTAGCGGGCCCTCCTACAATGAGCAGTTCTTC
CASSRGSGPSYNEQFF
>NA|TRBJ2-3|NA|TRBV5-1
TGCGCCAGCAGCCCCGGTAGCACAGATACGCAGTATTTT
CASSPGSTDTQYF
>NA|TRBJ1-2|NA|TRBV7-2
TGTGCCAGCAGCTTAAATCCGGCGGGCAACTATGGCTACACCTTC
CASSLNPAGNYGYTF
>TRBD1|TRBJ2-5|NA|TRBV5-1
TGCGCCAGCACCCTCCGGGGGACAGGGAAGGAGACCCAGTACTTC
CASTLRGTGKETQYF
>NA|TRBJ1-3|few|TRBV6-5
TGTGCCAGCAGCGCAGACAGAACCTCTGGAAACACCATATATTTT
CASSADRTSGNTIYF
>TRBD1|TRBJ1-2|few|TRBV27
TGTGCCAGCAGTATGACAGGGAACGGCTACACCTTC
CASSMTGNGYTF
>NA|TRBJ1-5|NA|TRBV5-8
TGTGCCAGCAGCAGGGGTGCGAGCAATCAGCCCCAGCATTTT
CASSRGASNQPQHF
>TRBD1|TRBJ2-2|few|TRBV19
TGTGCCAGCGGACAGGGGGCGGTTGTTACAGCCGGGGAGCTGTTTTTT
CASGQGAVVTAGELFF
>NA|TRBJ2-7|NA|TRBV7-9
TGTGCCAGCAGCCTCGACAGGAACTCCTACGAGCAGTACTTC
CASSLDRNSYEQYF
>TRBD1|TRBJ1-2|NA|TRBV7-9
TGTGCCAGCAGCTCAGACAGGGAGTATGGCTACACCTTC
CASSSDREYGYTF
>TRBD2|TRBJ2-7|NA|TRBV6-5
TGTGCCAGCACGCGGGGTAGCGGGGTCTCCTACGAGCAGTACTTC
CASTRGSGVSYEQYF
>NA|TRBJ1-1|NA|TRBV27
TGTGCCAGCAGTTCCCTCTCCGGAGGGTTGAACACTGAAGCTTTCTTT
CASSSLSGGLNTEAFF
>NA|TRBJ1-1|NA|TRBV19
TGTGCCAGTATCTCCCTGAACACTGAAGCTTTCTTT
CASISLNTEAFF
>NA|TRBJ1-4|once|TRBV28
TGTGCCAGCACCCTCGGACAATTCGGCGGTGAAAAACTGTTTTTT
CASTLGQFGGEKLFF
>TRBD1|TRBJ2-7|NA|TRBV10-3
TGTGCCATCAGTGGACAGGGGTTGGGCGAGCAGTACTTC
CAISGQGLGEQYF
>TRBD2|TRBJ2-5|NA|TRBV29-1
TGCAGCGTTGAAGATCGGGGGGAGTACCAAGAGACCCAGTACTTC
CSVEDRGEYQETQYF
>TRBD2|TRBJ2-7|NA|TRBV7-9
TGTGCCAGCAGCCCGGGGGGAAGCTCCTACGAGCAGTACTTC
CASSPGGSSYEQYF
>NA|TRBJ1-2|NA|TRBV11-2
TGTGCCAGCAGCGCTGTGACGAGGAGGGGTAACTATGGCTACACCTTC
CASSAVTRRGNYGYTF
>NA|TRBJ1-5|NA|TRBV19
TGTGCCAGTTCCAAGACAGGATCTAGCAATCAGCCCCAGCATTTT
CASSKTGSSNQPQHF
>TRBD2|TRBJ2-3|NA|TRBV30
TGTGCCTGGAGTGGGTTGGGAGCGGGAGTTGGGGCAGATACGCAGTATTTT
CAWSGLGAGVGADTQYF
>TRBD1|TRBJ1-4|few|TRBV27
TGTGCCAGCAGTTATAGGTTCCCGACAGGGGCGTCCGTAAGTGAAAAACTGTTTTTT
CASSYRFPTGASVSEKLFF
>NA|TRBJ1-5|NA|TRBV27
TGTGCCAGCAAGGGTTTAAGGGGCACCTTCGGCAATCAGCCCCAGCATTTT
CASKGLRGTFGNQPQHF
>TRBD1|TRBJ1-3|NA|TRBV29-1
TGCAGTGCCCGACAGGGGGCTTCTGGAAACACCATATATTTT
CSARQGASGNTIYF
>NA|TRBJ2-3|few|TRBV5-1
TGCGCCAGCAGCGCGCTGCCGGGAGGCACAGATACGCAGTATTTT
CASSALPGGTDTQYF
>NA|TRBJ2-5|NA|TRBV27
TGTGCCAGTAGGCGGGCCGAGTACCAAGAGACCCAGTACTTC
CASRRAEYQETQYF
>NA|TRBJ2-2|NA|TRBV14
TGTGCCAGCAGCCACAACTACGCCGGGGAGCTGTTTTTT
CASSHNYAGELFF
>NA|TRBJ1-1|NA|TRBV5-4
TGTGCCAGCAGCAGGGGTATGAACACTGAAGCTTTCTTT
CASSRGMNTEAFF
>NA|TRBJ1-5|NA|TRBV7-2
TGTGCCAGCAGCTTAGCAGGTGGCGGAGGGCAGCCCCAGCATTTT
CASSLAGGGGQPQHF
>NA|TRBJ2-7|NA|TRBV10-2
TGCGCCAGCAGTGAGTCGGGACTCTACGAGCAGTACTTC
CASSESGLYEQYF
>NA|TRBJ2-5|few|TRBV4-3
TGCGCCAGCAGCCCAGGGGTTCAAGAGACCCAGTACTTC
CASSPGVQETQYF
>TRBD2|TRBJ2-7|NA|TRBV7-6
TGTGCCAGCAGCTCCGCCTTTTCTAGCGGGAGGTTCTACGAGCAGTACTTC
CASSSAFSSGRFYEQYF
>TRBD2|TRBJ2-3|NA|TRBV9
TGTGCCAGCAGTGGGACTAGCGGGACCAGAGGGGATACGCAGTATTTT
CASSGTSGTRGDTQYF
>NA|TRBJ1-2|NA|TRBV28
TGTGCCAGCAGTCCTTATATACAGGGCTGGGGCTACACCTTC
CASSPYIQGWGYTF
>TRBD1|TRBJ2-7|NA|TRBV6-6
TGTGCCAGCAGTGATGGACAGGGGACGTACGAGCAGTACTTC
CASSDGQGTYEQYF
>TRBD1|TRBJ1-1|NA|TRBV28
TGTGCCAGCACCGCGGGACAGGAGGGCACTGAAGCTTTCTTT
CASTAGQEGTEAFF
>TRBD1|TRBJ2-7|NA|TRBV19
TGTGCCAGTACCTCCCGGGACAGAGTTTACGAGCAGTACTTC
CASTSRDRVYEQYF
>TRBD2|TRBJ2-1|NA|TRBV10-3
TGTGCCATCAGTGTGGGGGCAGCGGGAGGGAGGGATGAGCAGTTCTTC
CAISVGAAGGRDEQFF
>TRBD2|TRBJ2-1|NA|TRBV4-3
TGCGCCAGCAGCCAGGCCACTAGCGTCTTCTACAATGAGCAGTTCTTC
CASSQATSVFYNEQFF
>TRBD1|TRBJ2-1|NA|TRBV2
TGTGCCAGCACCCCAAGACAGGGTTCGAATGAGCAGTTCTTC
CASTPRQGSNEQFF
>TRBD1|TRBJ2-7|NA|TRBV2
TGTGCCAGCAGTGACCGGGACAGGGGCTCCTACGAGCAGTACTTC
CASSDRDRGSYEQYF
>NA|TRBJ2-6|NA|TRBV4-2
TGTGCCAGCAGCCAAGAAAGAGGATCTGGGGCCAACGTCCTGACTTTC
CASSQERGSGANVLTF
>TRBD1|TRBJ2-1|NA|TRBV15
TGTGCCACCAGCAGAGTTAGCGACAGGGACCATGAGCAGTTCTTC
CATSRVSDRDHEQFF
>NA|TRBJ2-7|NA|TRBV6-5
TGTGCCAGCACCCCAAGTCGAACGGTCGAGCAGTACTTC
CASTPSRTVEQYF
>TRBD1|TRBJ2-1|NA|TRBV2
TGTGCCAGCAGTGCGGGGACAGGGGGCGTGGGGCAGTTCTTC
CASSAGTGGVGQFF
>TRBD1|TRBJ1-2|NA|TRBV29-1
TGCAGCGTTGAGCCCGTTGGGACAGGGGGATCTGGCTACACCTTC
CSVEPVGTGGSGYTF
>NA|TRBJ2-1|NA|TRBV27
TGTGCCAGCAGTTTTAACAGGGCCTACAATGAGCAGTTCTTC
CASSFNRAYNEQFF